These T cell receptor beta chains were read from a single sample in a study of early T cells in non-severe SARS-CoV-2 infection. TCRdb re-called the 5' RACE reads with MiXCR, one entry per CDR3 protein. Of 35,000 to 45,000 distinct CDR3 sequences in the sample, approximately 6% were seen once. Sequencing used whole blood. The receptors stem from an adult who was a healthcare worker with PCR-confirmed SARS-CoV-2 infection or an uninfected control (not recorded which). Both conserved end residues are part of each CDR3. Each record gives: D gene, J gene, V gene, clone size, CDR3 protein, CDR3 DNA. D genes are given only for firm matches. Rows give clone size only sometimes, using once, few, many, or a class for an expanded clone.

D: NA
J: TRBJ1-6
V: TRBV6-2/TRBV6-3
size: many
CDR3: CAIQGKENSPLHF
DNA: TGTGCCATACAAGGGAAGGAGAATTCACCCCTCCACTTT

D: NA
J: TRBJ1-5
V: TRBV7-9
size: few
CDR3: CASSFERDQPQHF
DNA: TGTGCCAGCAGCTTTGAAAGGGATCAGCCCCAGCATTTT

D: NA
J: TRBJ1-6
V: TRBV28
size: few
CDR3: CASSIRDNGYSPLHF
DNA: TGTGCCAGCAGTATCCGGGACAATGGATATTCACCCCTCCACTTT

D: NA
J: TRBJ2-3
V: TRBV3-1
size: many
CDR3: CASSQEGTSTDTQYF
DNA: TGTGCCAGCAGCCAGGAGGGAACTAGCACAGATACGCAGTATTTT

D: NA
J: TRBJ2-5
V: TRBV7-7
size: NA
CDR3: CASSPLTARQETQYF
DNA: TGTGCTAGCAGTCCTTTGACAGCAAGACAAGAGACCCAGTACTTC

D: TRBD1
J: TRBJ2-3
V: TRBV11-2
size: many
CDR3: CASSLGTGHTDTQYF
DNA: TGTGCCAGCAGCTTAGGGACAGGGCACACAGATACGCAGTATTTT

D: NA
J: TRBJ2-3
V: TRBV12-3/TRBV12-4
size: NA
CDR3: CASSRTDTGTDTQYF
DNA: TGTGCCAGCAGTCGGACAGATACAGGCACAGATACGCAGTATTTT

D: NA
J: TRBJ2-3
V: TRBV27
size: NA
CDR3: CASSFAADIVDTQYF
DNA: TGTGCCAGCAGTTTTGCGGCAGATATTGTGGATACGCAGTATTTT

D: NA
J: TRBJ1-1
V: TRBV12-3/TRBV12-4
size: many
CDR3: CASSLARGEAFF
DNA: TGTGCCAGCAGTTTAGCCCGGGGTGAAGCTTTCTTT

D: NA
J: TRBJ2-7
V: TRBV7-2
size: few
CDR3: CASSPLYEQYF
DNA: TGTGCCAGCAGCCCCCTGTACGAGCAGTACTTC

D: NA
J: TRBJ2-6
V: TRBV12-3/TRBV12-4
size: many
CDR3: CASSRSGGAFSGANVLTF
DNA: TGTGCCAGCAGTCGCTCAGGTGGGGCCTTTTCCGGGGCCAACGTCCTGACTTTC

D: TRBD2
J: TRBJ2-1
V: TRBV27
size: many
CDR3: CASSYGTSGTNEQFF
DNA: TGTGCCAGCAGTTACGGGACTAGCGGGACCAATGAGCAGTTCTTC

D: NA
J: TRBJ2-5
V: TRBV2
size: NA
CDR3: CASSALSEYQETQYF
DNA: TGTGCCAGCAGTGCCCTATCAGAGTACCAAGAGACCCAGTACTTC

D: TRBD1
J: TRBJ2-5
V: TRBV10-3
size: many
CDR3: CAISDSDRGEGETQYF
DNA: TGTGCCATCAGTGATTCGGACAGGGGAGAGGGGGAGACCCAGTACTTC

D: NA
J: TRBJ2-1
V: TRBV12-3/TRBV12-4
size: many
CDR3: CASSSGKEQFF
DNA: TGTGCCAGCAGTTCCGGGAAAGAGCAGTTCTTC

D: TRBD1
J: TRBJ1-2
V: TRBV27
size: NA
CDR3: CASSLGGQPFF
DNA: TGTGCCAGCAGTTTAGGGGGACAGCCCTTCTTC

D: TRBD1
J: TRBJ2-3
V: TRBV10-3
size: many
CDR3: CAAKGTATDTQYF
DNA: TGTGCCGCCAAGGGGACAGCCACAGATACGCAGTATTTT

D: NA
J: TRBJ2-1
V: TRBV7-2
size: many
CDR3: CASSLDSYNEQFF
DNA: TGTGCCAGCAGCTTGGACAGCTACAATGAGCAGTTCTTC

D: TRBD2
J: TRBJ2-7
V: TRBV9
size: NA
CDR3: CASSAGTNYEQYF
DNA: TGTGCCAGCAGCGCAGGGACTAACTACGAGCAGTACTTC

D: NA
J: TRBJ1-1
V: TRBV2
size: NA
CDR3: CASRVGRQNTEAFF
DNA: TGTGCCAGCAGGGTAGGCAGGCAGAACACTGAAGCTTTCTTT

D: TRBD2
J: TRBJ2-1
V: TRBV30
size: many
CDR3: CAWGGLAGGHNEQFF
DNA: TGTGCCTGGGGAGGACTAGCGGGGGGCCACAATGAGCAGTTCTTC

D: TRBD2
J: TRBJ2-5
V: TRBV5-1
size: many
CDR3: CASSYQGLAGYQETQYF
DNA: TGCGCCAGCTCCTACCAAGGACTAGCGGGGTACCAAGAGACCCAGTACTTC

D: NA
J: TRBJ2-7
V: TRBV4-3
size: NA
CDR3: CASSQEWGLEQYF
DNA: TGCGCCAGCAGCCAAGAATGGGGGCTCGAGCAGTACTTC

D: NA
J: TRBJ2-2
V: TRBV7-9
size: few
CDR3: CASSSLRNTGELFF
DNA: TGTGCCAGCAGCTCCCTCAGGAACACCGGGGAGCTGTTTTTT

D: NA
J: TRBJ1-5
V: TRBV18
size: many
CDR3: CASSPPELTGNQPQHF
DNA: TGTGCCAGCTCACCACCCGAGCTGACGGGCAATCAGCCCCAGCATTTT

D: NA
J: TRBJ1-2
V: TRBV28
size: many
CDR3: CASSRDRSTGYTF
DNA: TGTGCCAGCAGTCGCGACAGGTCAACTGGCTACACCTTC

D: TRBD1
J: TRBJ2-6
V: TRBV7-2
size: many
CDR3: CASSRQGDWANVLTF
DNA: TGTGCCAGCAGCCGACAGGGGGACTGGGCCAACGTCCTGACTTTC

D: NA
J: TRBJ2-4
V: TRBV5-1
size: many
CDR3: CASSLAGDIQYF
DNA: TGCGCCAGCAGCTTGGCAGGGGACATTCAGTACTTC

D: NA
J: TRBJ2-2
V: TRBV28
size: many
CDR3: CASSLGWELFF
DNA: TGTGCCAGCAGTTTGGGCTGGGAGCTGTTTTTT

D: TRBD1
J: TRBJ1-6
V: TRBV7-2
size: many
CDR3: CASSSSTGAGLPLHF
DNA: TGTGCCAGCAGCTCATCCACAGGGGCCGGCCTGCCCCTCCACTTT

D: NA
J: TRBJ2-2
V: TRBV5-5
size: few
CDR3: CASSRTESRELFF
DNA: TGTGCCAGCAGCCGGACGGAATCCCGAGAACTGTTTTTT

D: NA
J: TRBJ2-2
V: TRBV6-2/TRBV6-3
size: many
CDR3: CASRDGELFF
DNA: TGTGCCAGCCGGGACGGGGAGCTGTTTTTT

D: TRBD2
J: TRBJ2-1
V: TRBV2
size: many
CDR3: CASSELRTSGSYNEQFF
DNA: TGTGCCAGCAGTGAATTAAGGACTAGCGGATCCTACAATGAGCAGTTCTTC

D: TRBD1
J: TRBJ2-7
V: TRBV6-2/TRBV6-3
size: many
CDR3: CASRFNRDRGYEQYF
DNA: TGTGCCAGCAGATTTAACCGGGACAGGGGCTACGAGCAGTACTTC

D: NA
J: TRBJ2-2
V: TRBV3-1
size: many
CDR3: CASSQLAINTGELFF
DNA: TGTGCCAGCAGCCAATTAGCGATCAACACCGGGGAGCTGTTTTTT

D: TRBD2
J: TRBJ2-2
V: TRBV5-4
size: NA
CDR3: CASSAVERGEFTGELFF
DNA: TGTGCCAGCAGCGCGGTGGAGCGGGGGGAGTTCACCGGGGAGCTGTTTTTT

D: NA
J: TRBJ1-6
V: TRBV5-4
size: many
CDR3: CASSKDRNNSPLHF
DNA: TGTGCCAGCAGCAAGGACAGAAATAATTCACCCCTCCACTTT

D: NA
J: TRBJ1-2
V: TRBV28
size: many
CDR3: CASSSGNEYGYTF
DNA: TGTGCCAGCAGTTCAGGGAATGAGTATGGCTACACCTTC

D: NA
J: TRBJ2-5
V: TRBV12-3/TRBV12-4
size: many
CDR3: CASSLGQRETQYF
DNA: TGTGCCAGCAGTTTGGGGCAGCGGGAGACCCAGTACTTC